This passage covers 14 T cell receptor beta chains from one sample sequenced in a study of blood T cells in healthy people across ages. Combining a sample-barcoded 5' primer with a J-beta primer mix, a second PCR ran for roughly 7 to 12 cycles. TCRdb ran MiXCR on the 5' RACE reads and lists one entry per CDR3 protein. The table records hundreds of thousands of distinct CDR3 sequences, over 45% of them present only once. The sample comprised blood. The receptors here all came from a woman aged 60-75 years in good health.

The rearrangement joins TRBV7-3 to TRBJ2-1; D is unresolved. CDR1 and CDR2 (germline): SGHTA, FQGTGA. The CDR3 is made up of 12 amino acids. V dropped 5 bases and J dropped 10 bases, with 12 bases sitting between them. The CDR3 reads CASSPSGAEQFF. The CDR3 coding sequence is TGTGCCAGCAGCCCCTCTGGTGCCGAGCAGTTCTTC.

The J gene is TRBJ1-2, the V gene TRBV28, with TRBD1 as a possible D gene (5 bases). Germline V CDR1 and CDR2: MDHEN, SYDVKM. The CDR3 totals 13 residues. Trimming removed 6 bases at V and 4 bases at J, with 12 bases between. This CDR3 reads CASSSGLGYGYTF. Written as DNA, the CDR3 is TGTGCCAGCAGCTCGGGGCTAGGCTATGGCTACACCTTC.

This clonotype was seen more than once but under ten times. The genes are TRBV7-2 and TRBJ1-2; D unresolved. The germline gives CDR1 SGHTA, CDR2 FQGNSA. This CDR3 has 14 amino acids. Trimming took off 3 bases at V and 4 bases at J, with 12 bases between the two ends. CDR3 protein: CASSFGSSSYGYTF. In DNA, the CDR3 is TGTGCCAGCAGCTTCGGGTCCTCCTCCTATGGCTACACCTTC.

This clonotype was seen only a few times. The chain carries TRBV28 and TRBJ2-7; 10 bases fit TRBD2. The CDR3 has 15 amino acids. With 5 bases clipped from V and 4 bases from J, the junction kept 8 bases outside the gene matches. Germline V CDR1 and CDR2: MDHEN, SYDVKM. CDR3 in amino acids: CASSRSLAGAYEQYF. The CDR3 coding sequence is TGTGCCAGCAGTAGGTCGCTAGCGGGGGCATACGAGCAGTACTTC.

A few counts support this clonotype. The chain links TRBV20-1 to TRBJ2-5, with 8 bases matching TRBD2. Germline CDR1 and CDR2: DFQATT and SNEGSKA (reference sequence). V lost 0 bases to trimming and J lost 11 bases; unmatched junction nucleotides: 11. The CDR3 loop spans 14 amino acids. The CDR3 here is CSARDFGLAGEQYF. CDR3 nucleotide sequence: TGCAGTGCTAGAGATTTCGGTCTAGCGGGTGAGCAGTACTTC.

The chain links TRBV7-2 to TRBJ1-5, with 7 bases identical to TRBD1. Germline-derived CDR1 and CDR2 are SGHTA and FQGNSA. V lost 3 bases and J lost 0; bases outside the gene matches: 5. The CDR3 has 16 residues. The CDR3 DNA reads TGTGCCAGCAGCTTCCCAGACAGGGTTAGCAATCAGCCCCAGCATTTT. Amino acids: CASSFPDRVSNQPQHF.

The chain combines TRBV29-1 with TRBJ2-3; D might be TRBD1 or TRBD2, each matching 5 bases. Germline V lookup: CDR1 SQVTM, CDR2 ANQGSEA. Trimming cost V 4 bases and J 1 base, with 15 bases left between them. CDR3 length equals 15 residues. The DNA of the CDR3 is TGCAGCGTTGTAGGAGCGGCCAGGGGCACAGATACGCAGTATTTT. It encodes CSVVGAARGTDTQYF.

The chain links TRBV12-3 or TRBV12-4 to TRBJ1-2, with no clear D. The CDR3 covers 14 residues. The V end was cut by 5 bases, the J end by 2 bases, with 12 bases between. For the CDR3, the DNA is TGTGCCAGCAGTCTCGGGCAGGCGAACTATGGCTACACCTTC. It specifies CASSLGQANYGYTF.

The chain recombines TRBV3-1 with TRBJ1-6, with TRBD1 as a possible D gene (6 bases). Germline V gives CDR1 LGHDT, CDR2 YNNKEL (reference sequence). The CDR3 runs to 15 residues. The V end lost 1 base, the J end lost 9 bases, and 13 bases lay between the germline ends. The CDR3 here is CASSQGSRGSSPLHF. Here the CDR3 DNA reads TGTGCCAGCAGCCAAGGAAGCAGGGGAAGTTCACCCCTCCACTTT.

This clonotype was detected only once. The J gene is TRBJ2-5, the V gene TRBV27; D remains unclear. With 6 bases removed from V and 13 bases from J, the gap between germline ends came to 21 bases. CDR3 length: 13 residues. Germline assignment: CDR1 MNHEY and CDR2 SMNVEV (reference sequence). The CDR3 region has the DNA TGTGCCAGCAGCCACCAAAAAAACAATGAGCGGTACTTC. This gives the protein CASSHQKNNERYF.

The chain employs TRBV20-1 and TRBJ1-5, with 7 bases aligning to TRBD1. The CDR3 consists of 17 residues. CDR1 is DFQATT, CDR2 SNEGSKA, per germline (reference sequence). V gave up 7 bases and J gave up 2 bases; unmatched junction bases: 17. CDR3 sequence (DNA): TGCAGTGTACCTACAGGGGTGGGACTTAGGGGCAATCAGCCCCAGCATTTT. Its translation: CSVPTGVGLRGNQPQHF.

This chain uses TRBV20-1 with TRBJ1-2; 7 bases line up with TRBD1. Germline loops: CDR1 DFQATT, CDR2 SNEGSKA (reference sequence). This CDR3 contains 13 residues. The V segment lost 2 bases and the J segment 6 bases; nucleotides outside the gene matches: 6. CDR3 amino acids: CSARITGEDGYTF. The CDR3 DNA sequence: TGCAGTGCTAGAATAACAGGGGAAGATGGCTACACCTTC.

CDR3 region: CAISESREGKPQHF. The CDR3 nucleotides read TGTGCCATCAGTGAGTCACGGGAAGGAAAGCCCCAGCATTTT. This chain links TRBV10-3 with TRBJ1-5; D is unclear. V was trimmed by 0 bases and J by 8 bases, leaving 11 bases between them. The CDR3 spans 14 residues. The germline V gene encodes CDR1 ENHRY and CDR2 SYGVKD.

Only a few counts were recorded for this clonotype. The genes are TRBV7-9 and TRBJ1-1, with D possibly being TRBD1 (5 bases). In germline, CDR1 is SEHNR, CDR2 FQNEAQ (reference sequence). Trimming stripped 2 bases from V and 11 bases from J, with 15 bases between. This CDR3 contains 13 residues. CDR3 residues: CASSLPSDMAAFF. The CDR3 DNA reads TGTGCCAGCAGCTTACCCTCGGACATGGCCGCTTTCTTT.